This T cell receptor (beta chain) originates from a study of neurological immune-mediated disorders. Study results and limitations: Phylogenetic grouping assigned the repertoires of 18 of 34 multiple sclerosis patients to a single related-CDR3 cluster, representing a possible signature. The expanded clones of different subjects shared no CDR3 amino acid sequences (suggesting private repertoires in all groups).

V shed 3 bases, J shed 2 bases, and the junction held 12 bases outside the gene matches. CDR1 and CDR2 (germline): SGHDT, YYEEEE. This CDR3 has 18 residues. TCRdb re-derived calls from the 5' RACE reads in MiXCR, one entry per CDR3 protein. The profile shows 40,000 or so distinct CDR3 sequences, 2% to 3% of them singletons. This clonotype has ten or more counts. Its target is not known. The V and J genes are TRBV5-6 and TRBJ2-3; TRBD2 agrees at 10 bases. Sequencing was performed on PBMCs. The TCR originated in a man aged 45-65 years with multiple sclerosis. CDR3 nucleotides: TGTGCCAGCAGCTCGATGGTCCCTAGCGGGGGAACCACAGATACGCAGTATTTT. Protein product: CASSSMVPSGGTTDTQYF.